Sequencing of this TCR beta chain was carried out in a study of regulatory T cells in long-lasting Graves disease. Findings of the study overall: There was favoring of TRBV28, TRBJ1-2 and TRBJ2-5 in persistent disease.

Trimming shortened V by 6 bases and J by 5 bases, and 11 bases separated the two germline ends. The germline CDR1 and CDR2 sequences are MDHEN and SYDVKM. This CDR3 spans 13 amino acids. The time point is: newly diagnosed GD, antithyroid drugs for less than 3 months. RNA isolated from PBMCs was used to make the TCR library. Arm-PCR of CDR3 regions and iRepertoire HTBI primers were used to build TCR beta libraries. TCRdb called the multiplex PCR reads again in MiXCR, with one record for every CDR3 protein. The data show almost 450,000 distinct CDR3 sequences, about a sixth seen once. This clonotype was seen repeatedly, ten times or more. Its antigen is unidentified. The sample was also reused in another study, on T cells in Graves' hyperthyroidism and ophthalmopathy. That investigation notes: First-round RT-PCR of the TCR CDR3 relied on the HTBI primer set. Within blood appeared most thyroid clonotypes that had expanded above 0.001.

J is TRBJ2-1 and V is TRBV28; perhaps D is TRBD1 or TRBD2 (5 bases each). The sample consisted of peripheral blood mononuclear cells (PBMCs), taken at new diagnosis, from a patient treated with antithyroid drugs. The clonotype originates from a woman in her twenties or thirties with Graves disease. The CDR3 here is CASRRGTDNEQFF. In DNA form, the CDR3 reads TGTGCCAGCAGACGTGGGACGGACAATGAGCAGTTCTTC.